This T cell receptor beta chain was obtained from a study of blood T cell repertoires in COVID-19 (dated by TCRdb to 2018 to 2021). Looking at the study overall: Samples from collaborators originated in the United States, Italy and Spain and spanned both the acute and convalescent phases of COVID-19. The material from the prospective study consisted of cDNA or gDNA derived from T cells, B-cell-depleted T cells, or PBMCs. Deeply sampled blood TCRbeta repertoires from subjects exposed to, actively infected with, or recovered from COVID-19 were included in the dataset. The repertoires were released in a freely available public database intended as a resource for research on the immune response to SARS-CoV-2. The samples were drawn from two sources: the first 160 participants of the ongoing ImmuneRACE study, and 1,200 or so subjects contributed by 6 global collaborators. The sample metadata nearly always contained a de-identified subject ID, COVID-19 status, age in years and sex. HLA class I and class II types, where available, came from metadata supplied by the sample provider rather than from assay-based typing. Study-level results and caveats: Clinical and demographic metadata were provided uncurated, with the amount varying by source and participant.

Samples from volunteer blood donors who had recovered from COVID-19 were contributed by a second Seattle source. The collaborating institutions used their own protocols to collect whole blood in K2EDTA tubes. For TCRbeta analysis, collaborators shipped samples in one of three forms: frozen whole blood, isolated PBMCs, or DNA extracted from either of those sample types. The immunoSEQ Assay, a bias-controlled multiplex PCR, was used to amplify TCRbeta CDR3 regions from genomic DNA. Turning to the authors' computational methods: Nucleated cell counts per sample were estimated from amplification of reference gene primers within the assay. To quantify the absolute abundance of each unique TCRbeta CDR3 rearrangement, sequence reads were collapsed and filtered. For each sample, productive Simpson clonality was calculated by taking the square root of Simpson's diversity index across productive rearrangements. TCRdb mirrors the immuneACCESS table, restricted to in-frame sequences. Some clones are absent from its copies; in checked studies, under half trace to an unresolved V gene, and the reason for the others is unknown. V and J calls and clone size are those listed in that table; D and trimming were worked out from the DNA. The sample has under 300,000 clones on record, 88% of them singletons. The ten biggest clones cover about 1% of the sample.

V was cut back by 4 bases and J by 4 bases, leaving a gap of 19 bases between them. The germline V gene provides CDR1 SQVTM and CDR2 ANQGSEA. The CDR3 runs 15 amino acids, cysteine and phenylalanine included. Only CDR3 DNA is held: 45 bases, read in frame from base 1. Comment on this clone: Its antigen is unknown. The record has no base qualities; no much larger clone is one base away.

Recombination linked TRBV29-1 to TRBJ1-2; matching of 5 bases hints at TRBD1 as the D gene. Material for sequencing was peripheral blood. This TCR derives from a woman in her thirties or forties who had recovered from COVID-19. The CDR3 loop reads CSVGLGGVAPYGYTF. The DNA sequence is as follows: TGCAGCGTTGGCCTTGGAGGGGTGGCCCCCTATGGCTACACCTTC.